This TCR beta chain was retrieved from a study of early T cells in non-severe SARS-CoV-2 infection. Background on the study: Unsorted whole-blood RNA was sequenced in bulk, leaving chains unpaired.

V was pared by 5 bases and J by 7 bases, with 8 bases between. Germline loops: CDR1 KGHSH, CDR2 LQKENI. This CDR3 is 11 amino acids long. Findings of the study overall: CD4 and private specificities were missed by VDJdb matching, which favored anti-spike CD8 responses.

This clonotype was detected many times. Its target is not known. TCRdb fed the 5' RACE reads into MiXCR, producing one record per CDR3 protein. The top ten clones hold approximately 3.6% of a sample with fewer than 70,000 distinct CDR3 sequences, roughly 4.8% of them seen once. Sequences were derived from whole blood, sampled at baseline. This clonotype originated in an adult who was a healthcare worker with PCR-confirmed SARS-CoV-2 infection or an uninfected control (not recorded which). The donor label of this sample is uncertain. The V gene is TRBV18, the J gene TRBJ1-2, with D possibly being TRBD1 (5 bases). The DNA of the CDR3 is TGTGCCAGCTCAGAGGACATTGGCTACACCTTC. Protein: CASSEDIGYTF.